What follows is one T cell receptor (beta chain) and its context. Its antigen is as yet unknown. This specimen belongs to a study of T cell responses to AZD1222 COVID-19 vaccine. The germline CDR1 and CDR2 sequences are LGHDT and YNNKEL (reference sequence). The CDR3 covers 16 residues. V lost 0 bases and J lost 3, with 14 bases in between. Study-wide results and caveats: Dominant at 160-218 and 743-854, vaccine-associated CD4 TCRs also spanned spike. The repertoires were collected only after the peak T cell response. Clonal diversity may have been underestimated, and the donors were mostly white British, with more females than males.

This table comes from immunoSEQ multiplex PCR, and its TCRdb copy is limited to in-frame clones, with some not included. The sample records around 140,000 clones, 92% being singletons. This material consisted of peripheral blood, taken 28 days after the second AZD1222 dose. The rearrangement joins TRBV3-1 (or the pseudogene TRBV3-2) to TRBJ1-2; D is possibly TRBD1 (6 bases). This clonotype was obtained from an adult who received the AZD1222 COVID-19 vaccine. The CDR3 spells CASSQDEGEPYYGYTF. The CDR3 DNA follows: TGTGCCAGCAGCCAAGATGAGGGGGAACCGTACTATGGCTACACCTTC.